The 16 T cell receptor beta chains below were found in one sample sequenced in a study of T cell responses to AZD1222 COVID-19 vaccine. Only in-frame clones appear in the TCRdb table, and some are missing; sequencing was by immunoSEQ multiplex PCR. In the table there are 130,000 or so clones, roughly 84% of which are singletons. Sample: peripheral blood, taken on day 0 of AZD1222 vaccination. The receptors were gathered from an adult in good health.

The chain combines TRBV24-1 with TRBJ1-3; D not certain. Germline V gene sequence: CDR1 KGHDR, CDR2 SFDVKD. CDR3 size: 11 residues. Trimming shortened V by 7 bases and J by 3 bases, and 3 bases separated the two germline ends. The CDR3 here is CATSVGNTIYF. In nucleotides, the CDR3 is TGTGCCACCAGCGTTGGAAACACCATATATTTT.

The chain recombines TRBV4-2 with TRBJ2-1; D call uncertain. The CDR3 has 16 residues. Between the trimmed V and J ends, which lost 3 bases and 5 bases, there was a span of 17 bases. Germline loops: CDR1 LGHNA, CDR2 YNFKEQ. The CDR3 protein is CASSHDSLVDHNEQFF. For the CDR3, the DNA is TGTGCCAGCAGCCATGATTCGTTAGTGGATCACAATGAGCAGTTCTTC.

The chain links TRBV30 to TRBJ2-5; tentatively, D is TRBD2 (6 bases). Looked up from germline, CDR1 is GTSNPN and CDR2 is SVGIG (reference sequence). This CDR3 has 14 residues. Deletions cut 3 bases from V and 4 bases from J, with 15 bases between. In DNA, the CDR3 is TGTGCCTGGAGCCACCGCGCGGGACGAGAGACCCAGTACTTC. Translation: CAWSHRAGRETQYF.

This clone has more than one count but fewer than ten. V gene TRBV7-8 combines with J gene TRBJ2-5; D is perhaps TRBD1 or TRBD2 (5 bases each). The germline V gene encodes CDR1 SGHVS and CDR2 FQNEAQ. The CDR3 runs to 17 residues. V was clipped by 5 bases and J by 4 bases, with 23 bases between them. CDR3: CASSRRSRDPGGETQYF. CDR3 coding DNA: TGTGCCAGCAGCCGCAGGTCCAGGGACCCCGGCGGAGAGACCCAGTACTTC.

This chain joins TRBV5-1 and TRBJ1-4; tentative D call: TRBD1 (5 bases). The CDR3 sequence is 15 residues long. CDR1 and CDR2 (germline): SGHRS, YFSETQ. V was trimmed by 7 bases and J by 7 bases, leaving 20 bases between them. The CDR3 protein is CASSPGQSIGEKLFF. CDR3 coding DNA: TGCGCCAGCTCTCCGGGGCAGTCGATCGGTGAAAAACTGTTTTTT.

The genes are TRBV6-5 and TRBJ2-3, with D possibly matching TRBD2 (7 bases). Germline-derived CDR1 and CDR2 are MNHEY and SVGAGI. This CDR3 region has 15 residues. Trimming shortened V by 7 bases and J by 5 bases, and 19 bases separated the two germline ends. CDR3 loop: CASILRSGGRDTQYF. In DNA, the CDR3 is TGTGCCAGCATATTACGATCGGGGGGCCGAGATACGCAGTATTTT.

The chain carries TRBV28 and TRBJ2-7, with 8 bases lining up with TRBD1. V lost 6 bases, J lost 2 bases, and 6 bases stayed unmatched. This CDR3 has 14 amino acids. Germline CDR1 is MDHEN and CDR2 is SYDVKM. CDR3 region: CASRGVGQAYEQYF. The CDR3 DNA is TGTGCCAGCAGGGGGGTGGGACAGGCCTACGAGCAGTACTTC.

V and J are TRBV19 and TRBJ2-5, with 9 bases lining up with TRBD1. The CDR3 length is 16 residues. Per germline, CDR1 LNHDA and CDR2 SQIVND (reference sequence). V lost 3 bases and J lost 5; bases outside the gene matches: 10. CDR3 sequence: CASSMFPGQGGETQYF. The CDR3 DNA sequence: TGTGCCAGTAGTATGTTTCCGGGACAGGGTGGCGAGACCCAGTACTTC.

The rearrangement joins TRBV5-1 to TRBJ2-1; D possibly corresponds to TRBD2 (5 bases). Trimming shortened V by 2 bases and J by 3 bases, and 18 bases separated the two germline ends. This CDR3 is 17 amino acids long. The germline V gene encodes CDR1 SGHRS and CDR2 YFSETQ. Written as DNA, the CDR3 is TGCGCCAGCAGCTTACCAGGACTCGCCTCCTTCTACAATGAGCAGTTCTTC. It is translated as CASSLPGLASFYNEQFF. The full variable domain, its missing parts supplied by reference TRBV5-1 and TRBJ2-1, is KAGVTQTPRYLIKTRGQQVTLSCSPISGHRSVSWYQQTPGQGLQFLFEYFSETQRNKGNFPGRFSGRQFSNSRSEMNVSTLELGDSALYLCASSLPGLASFYNEQFFGPGTRLTVL.

V and J are TRBV3-1 (or the pseudogene TRBV3-2) and TRBJ1-3; no clear D. V was clipped by 0 bases and J by 0 bases, with 6 bases between them. Germline assignment: CDR1 LGHDT and CDR2 YNNKEL (reference sequence). The CDR3 length is 15 residues. The CDR3 sequence: CASSQDTASGNTIYF. The CDR3 DNA follows: TGTGCCAGCAGCCAAGACACCGCCTCTGGAAACACCATATATTTT.

The chain joins TRBV5-1 to TRBJ1-6; 9 bases are shared with TRBD1. Germline CDR1 SGHRS, CDR2 YFSETQ. Germline trimming cut 3 bases from V and 7 bases from J; bases unmatched to any gene: 14. This CDR3 is built from 18 residues. This chain's CDR3 is CASSSRDRASSGNSPLHF. CDR3 coding DNA: TGCGCCAGCAGCTCCCGGGACAGGGCCAGCTCCGGGAATTCACCCCTCCACTTT.

The chain is built from TRBV29-1 and TRBJ1-5; no firm D call. This CDR3 comprises 13 residues. Deletions cut 3 bases from V and 2 bases from J, with 8 bases between. Germline CDR1 reads SQVTM; CDR2 reads ANQGSEA. The chain's CDR3 is CSVEVGGNQPQHF. DNA for the CDR3: TGCAGCGTTGAGGTAGGAGGCAATCAGCCCCAGCATTTT.

Of note for this clone: In the same sample, other DNA sequences code for this CDR3. DNA for the CDR3: TGTGCCAGCAGTTTAGAACGGGACACTGAAGCTTTCTTT. Its protein product is CASSLERDTEAFF. J is TRBJ1-1 and V is TRBV12-3 or TRBV12-4, with D unclear. Trimming removed 1 base from V and 3 bases from J, with 6 bases in between. The CDR3 consists of 13 residues.

The CDR3: CASSQQGTNQPQHF. Here the CDR3 DNA reads TGCGCCAGCAGTCAGCAGGGGACCAATCAGCCCCAGCATTTT. This rearrangement joins TRBV10-2 to TRBJ1-5, with D tentatively TRBD1 (6 bases). The CDR3 loop spans 14 amino acids. CDR1 WSHSY and CDR2 SAAADI come from the germline V gene. Trimming stripped 5 bases from V and 3 bases from J, with 11 bases between.

The genes are TRBV27 and TRBJ2-2; tentatively, D is TRBD1 (6 bases). Germline lookup yields CDR1 MNHEY and CDR2 SMNVEV (reference sequence). This CDR3 region has 20 residues. Trimming cost V 3 bases and J 2 bases, with 25 bases left between them. CDR3 coding DNA: TGTGCCAGCAGTTTCTCCGCCCACCACAGGTGGGGGCAAAACACCGGGGAGCTGTTTTTT. Protein: CASSFSAHHRWGQNTGELFF.

The chain uses TRBV29-1 and TRBJ1-2, with D unresolved. The CDR3 spans 10 residues. The ends were cut back, 8 bases at V and 8 bases at J, with 12 bases in the middle. Germline V gene lookup returns CDR1 SQVTM and CDR2 ANQGSEA. The CDR3 nucleotides read TGCAGCACTTCCGGGCAAGGCTACACCTTC. It encodes CSTSGQGYTF.